Below are 21 T cell receptor beta chains sequenced from a single sample in a study of blood T cells in healthy people across ages. With a J-beta primer mix and a sample-barcoded 5' primer, a second PCR ran about 6 to 11 cycles. MiXCR, applied by TCRdb to the 5' RACE reads, yields one record per CDR3 protein. The sample has some 790,000 distinct CDR3 sequences, more than 25% seen once. The sample taken for sequencing was blood. These TCRs come from a woman older than 75 in good health.

The J gene is TRBJ1-4, the V gene TRBV18; D unresolved. Germline CDR1 is KGHSH and CDR2 is LQKENI. V was clipped by 3 bases and J by 8 bases, with 13 bases between them. The CDR3 spans 14 residues. For the CDR3, the DNA is TGTGCCAGCTCACCGGATACTTCGGGCGAAAAACTGTTTTTT. It yields the protein CASSPDTSGEKLFF.

The chain uses TRBV20-1 and TRBJ2-3, with 9 bases fitting TRBD2. Germline V gives CDR1 DFQATT, CDR2 SNEGSKA (reference sequence). The length of the CDR3 is 16 residues. With V trimmed by 4 bases and J by 0 bases, 8 bases remained unmatched. DNA for the CDR3: TGCAGTGCTAACCCCGGGACTAGCAAAAGCACAGATACGCAGTATTTT. It specifies CSANPGTSKSTDTQYF.

This clonotype was seen many times. The J gene is TRBJ2-7, the V gene TRBV3-1; 8 bases line up with TRBD1. V was clipped by 0 bases and J by 4 bases; unmatched bases: 8. From germline, CDR1 is LGHDT and CDR2 YNNKEL (reference sequence). CDR3 length: 16 residues. In DNA, the CDR3 is TGTGCCAGCAGCCAAGACCTGACAGGGGCGGTATACGAGCAGTACTTC. Translating it yields CASSQDLTGAVYEQYF.

This clonotype showed up many times. The chain combines TRBV24-1 with TRBJ2-5; D is undetermined. The CDR3 is 13 amino acids. Trimming stripped 7 bases from V and 3 bases from J, with 11 bases between. Looked up from germline, CDR1 is KGHDR and CDR2 is SFDVKD. CDR3 amino acids: CATSQPNKETQYF. The DNA of the CDR3 is TGTGCCACCAGCCAACCAAACAAAGAGACCCAGTACTTC.

This clonotype has at least ten counts. The CDR3 is CASSPGQARKTQYF. The CDR3 coding sequence is TGTGCCAGCAGTCCCGGACAGGCTAGGAAGACCCAGTACTTC. The chain recombines TRBV6-2 or TRBV6-3 with TRBJ2-5; TRBD1 matches 7 bases. The germline CDR1 and CDR2 sequences are MNHEY and SVGEGT. The V gene end was trimmed by 5 bases and the J gene end by 6 bases; junction bases not matched to a gene: 9. This CDR3 is 14 amino acids long.

A word on this clonotype: A much larger clone differs from this one at a single base, so this may be a read error. The chain recombines TRBV7-9 with TRBJ1-2; D gene ambiguous. Germline V gene lookup returns CDR1 SEHNR and CDR2 FQNEAQ (reference sequence). This CDR3 has 15 residues. The CDR3 DNA sequence: TGTGCCAGCAGCTTAATGCCGGGCCCTAACTATGGCCACACCTTC. Translation: CASSLMPGPNYGHTF.

This clonotype was observed a few times. This chain connects TRBV27 to TRBJ2-7; 7 nucleotides align to TRBD1. Trimming took 6 bases from V and 2 from J; bases not matched to a gene: 7. Germline V lookup: CDR1 MNHEY, CDR2 SMNVEV (reference sequence). The CDR3 loop spans 14 amino acids. DNA for the CDR3: TGTGCCAGCAGCCAGGACAGGTCCCCCTACGAGCAGTACTTC. Translation: CASSQDRSPYEQYF.

This clonotype was counted only a few times. CDR3 sequence reads: CASSQSSGYTQYF. The DNA of the CDR3 is TGTGCCAGCAGCCAATCCAGCGGGTATACGCAGTATTTT. This rearrangement joins TRBV3-1 to TRBJ2-3, with D maybe TRBD2 (6 bases). Trimming removed 2 bases from V and 7 bases from J, with 10 bases in between. CDR1 is LGHDT and CDR2 is YNNKEL in the germline V gene (reference sequence). The CDR3 runs 13 residues.

The rearrangement links TRBV29-1 to TRBJ2-2; tentatively, D is TRBD1 (7 bases). This CDR3 is built from 14 residues. Germline V gene data show CDR1 as SQVTM and CDR2 as ANQGSEA. CDR3 bases: TGCGGCGCTTCCCCTGGAGGGGGCATCCGGGAGCTGTTTTTT. Its protein product is CGASPGGGIRELFF.

In this sample, this clonotype turned up a few times. The J gene is TRBJ2-3, the V gene TRBV6-5; 11 bases agree with TRBD2. After removal of 6 bases from V and 0 bases from J, the junction contained 5 bases not matched to a gene. Per germline, CDR1 MNHEY and CDR2 SVGAGI. The CDR3 covers 16 residues. Here the CDR3 reads CASSPPSGRSTDTQYF. CDR3 DNA: TGTGCCAGCAGCCCGCCTAGCGGGAGGAGCACAGATACGCAGTATTTT.

About this clonotype itself: This sequence may be a read error, since a much larger clone differs from it by one base. The V gene is TRBV28, the J gene TRBJ2-7, with TRBD1 as a possible D gene (5 bases). Gene TRBJ2-5 matches the end of the DNA better, so the J call may be wrong. The length of the CDR3 is 15 residues. Germline V gene lookup returns CDR1 MDHEN and CDR2 SYDVKM. This CDR3 reads CASSNPRQFLETQYF. CDR3 bases: TGTGCCAGCAGCAACCCGAGACAGTTTTTAGAGACCCAGTACTTC.

This clonotype was seen only a few times. The chain combines TRBV10-2 with TRBJ2-3, with D tentatively TRBD2 (5 bases). V was trimmed by 5 bases and J by 4 bases, leaving 16 bases between them. Germline CDR1 and CDR2: WSHSY and SAAADI. This CDR3 comprises 15 residues. This CDR3 reads CASSPGSLIADTQYF. CDR3 DNA: TGCGCCAGCAGTCCGGGGTCCTTGATAGCAGATACGCAGTATTTT.

This clonotype was seen many times. The chain couples TRBV15 to TRBJ1-2, with TRBD1 as a possible D gene (5 bases). Germline V gene lookup returns CDR1 LNHNV and CDR2 YYDKDF (reference sequence). With 0 bases removed from V and 11 bases from J, the gap between germline ends came to 16 bases. The CDR3 is 14 residues long. The CDR3 region has the DNA TGTGCCACCAGCAGAGATTCTCGTTTTGGGGGATACACCTTC. Translation gives CATSRDSRFGGYTF.

The table lists this clonotype with many counts. The chain joins TRBV5-4 to TRBJ2-1; 9 positions agree with TRBD2. V was pared by 6 bases and J by 9 bases, with 13 bases of the junction left unmatched. This CDR3 spans 15 amino acids. Germline-derived CDR1 and CDR2 are SGHNT and YYREEE (reference sequence). CDR3: CASTHSGTSPGEQFF. The CDR3 DNA reads as TGTGCCAGCACCCACTCCGGGACTAGCCCTGGTGAGCAGTTCTTC.

The chain's CDR3 is CASSLVVGASADTQYF. The CDR3 coding sequence is TGTGCCAGCAGCTTAGTTGTGGGGGCTAGCGCAGATACGCAGTATTTT. The V and J genes are TRBV7-7 and TRBJ2-3; D may match TRBD1 or TRBD2 (6 bases each). Germline-derived CDR1 and CDR2 are SSHAT and FNYEAQ (reference sequence). With 1 base removed from V and 4 bases from J, the gap between germline ends came to 15 bases. The CDR3 is 16 amino acids.

This clonotype was recorded many times. The CDR3 reads CASSLSGVTEAFF. DNA of the CDR3: TGTGCCAGCAGTTTATCAGGGGTCACTGAAGCTTTCTTT. This chain uses TRBV12-3 or TRBV12-4 with TRBJ1-1; TRBD1 might be the D (6 bases). Trimming removed 2 bases from V and 4 bases from J, with 8 bases in between. There are 13 residues in the CDR3.

This clonotype came up many times. This chain links TRBV5-1 with TRBJ2-1; 8 bases agree with TRBD1. The germline gives CDR1 SGHRS, CDR2 YFSETQ. The length of the CDR3 is 11 residues. J was trimmed by 15 bases and V by 4 bases; bases with no gene match: 6. This chain's CDR3 is CASSTRDRLFF. The CDR3 DNA is TGCGCCAGCAGCACCCGGGACAGGCTGTTCTTC.

This clonotype was seen repeatedly, ten times or more. The chain uses TRBV11-2 and TRBJ2-3; 7 positions match TRBD1. Germline CDR1 reads SGHAT; CDR2 reads FQNNGV. The CDR3 length is 16 residues. J was trimmed by 2 bases and V by 4 bases; bases with no gene match: 9. The CDR3 region has the DNA TGTGCCAGCAGCTACCTAGGGACAGAGATCACAGATACGCAGTATTTT. Amino acids: CASSYLGTEITDTQYF.

This clonotype has more than one count but fewer than ten. The junction shows a germline mismatch at one end, possibly a read error. This sequence joins TRBV7-6 and TRBJ2-5, with TRBD1 as a possible D gene (5 bases). CDR1 SGHVS and CDR2 FNYEAQ come from the germline V gene. CDR3 length: 13 residues. CDR3 sequence (DNA): TGTGCCGGCAGCATCTCACACAGGGAGACCCAGTACTTC. Residues: CAGSISHRETQYF.

The chain joins TRBV7-9 to TRBJ2-2; 9 bases line up with TRBD1. The CDR3 runs 16 residues. V shed 4 bases and J 6 bases; nucleotides not matched to a gene: 9. CDR1 is SEHNR and CDR2 is FQNEAQ in the germline V gene (reference sequence). The CDR3 DNA reads as TGTGCCAGCAGCTCTCTTCTGGGACAGGGCTCCGGGGAGCTGTTTTTT. Its translation is CASSSLLGQGSGELFF.

This clonotype was seen many times. The chain combines TRBV6-2 or TRBV6-3 with TRBJ2-4, with 7 bases identical to TRBD1. With V trimmed by 6 bases and J by 8 bases, 10 bases remained unmatched. Germline V gene data show CDR1 as MNHEY and CDR2 as SVGEGT. The CDR3 has 14 residues. This CDR3 reads CASRLRGRDYIQYF. The CDR3 DNA reads TGTGCCAGCAGGCTAAGGGGGCGCGATTACATTCAGTACTTC.